What follows is one T cell receptor (beta chain) and its context. The clone's antigen remains unknown. Sequence at one end of the junction differs from germline and may be a read error. The CDR3 numbers 12 residues from cysteine through phenylalanine. CDR3 DNA only is kept here, 36 bases in frame from base 1. CDR1 is given as KGHSH and CDR2 as LQKENI, both from the germline V gene. These data originate in a study of T cell repertoires in cytomegalovirus infection (dated by TCRdb to the late 2010s). With respect to the entire study: Because public TCR beta signatures pointed to carriage of CMV infection together with the matching HLA type, the HLA type of each donor mattered for the analysis.

Paper-wide results and their limitations: The ex vivo response was dominated by HLA-C-restricted CMV-specific TCR beta clonotypes, which also provided the single most frequent clonotype in two of eight donors. Carriers of CMV infection plus the relevant HLA type were discriminated by the cumulative frequency of public TCR beta family members in the study cohort and in an independent roughly 350-donor cohort.

Data came from an Illumina HiSeq 1500. TCRdb cleaned the public reads at Q25 with fastp, built clones with MiXCR and kept in-frame beta chains. Records with the same CDR3 protein are collapsed into one entry carrying the most frequent genes and DNA. This sample comprises around 100,000 distinct CDR3 sequences, roughly a quarter of them detected only once. The ten most abundant clones make up about two fifths of the sample. The sequence joins TRBV18 to TRBJ1-5; the D segment cannot be called with confidence. The sequencing input was CD8+ T cells from PBMCs. The source of this sequence is a human donor in good health (CMV status not recorded). Some clones in this sample may be carry-over from other donors' samples. CDR3 protein: CANSPPNQPQHF. The DNA reads as follows: TGTGCCAACTCACCACCGAATCAGCCCCAGCATTTT.